This T cell receptor beta chain was obtained from a study of blood T cell repertoires in COVID-19. Looking at the study overall: Sample material is recorded as cDNA or gDNA derived from T cells, B-cell-depleted T cells, or PBMCs.

Assay used: immunoSEQ multiplex PCR; TCRdb lists only in-frame clones, some missing. Counted here are some 200,000 clones, 70% to 90% occurring once; the ten biggest clones make up about 6%. Trimming removed 2 bases from V and 3 bases from J; junction bases left unmatched: 12. Per the germline V gene, CDR1 is SGHVS and CDR2 is FNYEAQ. This CDR3 comprises 17 residues. The sequencing sample was made of peripheral blood. This TCR derives from a man at least 80 years old with acute or convalescent COVID-19. The gene calls are TRBV7-6 and TRBJ2-7, with 8 bases matching TRBD2. This CDR3 reads CASSLRGDERGLYEQYF. The CDR3 coding sequence is TGTGCCAGCAGCTTAAGAGGGGATGAGCGGGGGCTCTACGAGCAGTACTTC. The full variable domain, with the rest looked up from reference TRBV7-6 and TRBJ2-7, is GAGVSQSPRYKVTKRGQDVALRCDPISGHVSLYWYRQALGQGPEFLTYFNYEAQQDKSGLPNDRFSAERPEGSISTLTIQRTEQRDSAMYRCASSLRGDERGLYEQYFGPGTRLTVT.